A single sample gave rise to the 23 T cell receptor beta chains below, sequenced in a study of cytomegalovirus exposure and HLA in healthy donors. A multiplex PCR was run with 60 Vbeta primers and 13 Jbeta primers. Sequencing was performed with immunoSEQ multiplex PCR; in TCRdb, only in-frame clones are kept and a portion is missing. The sample contains 140,000 to 150,000 clones, over 60% of which appear only once. Sequencing was carried out using PBMCs. The source is a woman aged 18 to 35 in good health and CMV-seronegative.

J is TRBJ1-1 and V is TRBV5-1; no firm D call. V lost 0 bases and J lost 1, with 10 bases in between. The CDR3 is made up of 15 amino acids. Per the germline V gene, CDR1 is SGHRS and CDR2 is YFSETQ. The CDR3 loop reads CASSLAGSANTEAFF. The CDR3 region has the DNA TGCGCCAGCAGCTTGGCCGGGTCAGCGAACACTGAAGCTTTCTTT. The full variable domain, in which reference TRBV5-1 and TRBJ1-1 provide the parts outside the CDR3, is KAGVTQTPRYLIKTRGQQVTLSCSPISGHRSVSWYQQTPGQGLQFLFEYFSETQRNKGNFPGRFSGRQFSNSRSEMNVSTLELGDSALYLCASSLAGSANTEAFFGQGTRLTVV.

This clone was counted between two and nine times. This chain joins TRBV5-1 and TRBJ1-4, with 7 positions matching TRBD1. In germline, CDR1 is SGHRS, CDR2 YFSETQ. The ends lost 1 base at V and 0 bases at J; junction bases unmatched: 3. CDR3 length equals 16 residues. This CDR3 reads CASSLFQGATNEKLFF. DNA for the CDR3: TGCGCCAGCAGCTTGTTTCAGGGGGCAACTAATGAAAAACTGTTTTTT.

The genes are TRBV15 and TRBJ1-1; no clear D. Germline CDR1 is LNHNV and CDR2 is YYDKDF (reference sequence). The CDR3 has 13 residues. V lost 2 bases, J lost 2 bases, and 6 bases lay in between. CDR3 sequence: CATSRQTNTEAFF. The DNA for the CDR3 is TGTGCCACCAGCAGACAGACAAACACTGAAGCTTTCTTT.

V and J are TRBV27 and TRBJ2-5; TRBD1 aligns across 7 bases. Germline V lookup: CDR1 MNHEY, CDR2 SMNVEV (reference sequence). V was clipped by 5 bases and J by 4 bases; unmatched bases: 10. The CDR3 sequence is 15 residues long. The CDR3 reads CASSPGQVTLETQYF. CDR3 nucleotide sequence: TGTGCCAGCAGTCCCGGACAGGTGACTTTAGAGACCCAGTACTTC.

The chain joins TRBV5-5 to TRBJ1-1; tentative D call: TRBD1 (6 bases). V dropped 4 bases and J dropped 4 bases, with 17 bases sitting between them. The CDR3 spans 15 residues. Germline CDR1 is SGHKS and CDR2 is YYEKEE (reference sequence). The CDR3 loop reads CASSLLLQGGTEAFF. CDR3 in DNA: TGTGCCAGCAGCCTGCTCCTCCAAGGGGGCACTGAAGCTTTCTTT.

This sequence joins TRBV11-2 and TRBJ1-2; a weak D match, TRBD1 (5 bases). V was clipped by 2 bases and J by 8 bases, with 15 bases between them. CDR1 is SGHAT and CDR2 is FQNNGV in the germline V gene. The CDR3 runs to 14 residues. CDR3 sequence: CASSLLSGFLGYTF. DNA for the CDR3: TGTGCCAGCAGCTTATTATCAGGGTTCTTAGGCTACACCTTC.

This chain joins TRBV19 and TRBJ1-2; 7 nucleotides agree with TRBD1. Losses at the gene ends were 5 bases for V and 7 bases for J; bases not matched to a gene: 7. This CDR3 has 13 amino acids. Germline CDR1 is LNHDA and CDR2 is SQIVND (reference sequence). CDR3 loop: CASSPGTEAGYTF. The CDR3, as DNA: TGTGCCAGTAGTCCCGGGACAGAGGCTGGCTACACCTTC.

The V gene is TRBV27, the J gene TRBJ2-3; D may be TRBD2 (5 bases). The length of the CDR3 is 15 residues. Trimming removed 5 bases at V and 0 bases at J, with 12 bases between. In germline, CDR1 is MNHEY, CDR2 SMNVEV (reference sequence). CDR3 region: CASSINAGSTDTQYF. CDR3 bases: TGTGCCAGCAGTATAAATGCGGGTAGCACAGATACGCAGTATTTT.

This clone was seen a single time. The CDR3 region has the DNA TGTGCCAGCAGTGTGACAGATTACTACGAGCAGTACTTC. Residues: CASSVTDYYEQYF. The V call is TRBV6-6, the J call TRBJ2-7, with D possibly TRBD1 on 5 matching bases. The CDR3 totals 13 residues. Looked up from germline, CDR1 is MNHNY and CDR2 is SVGAGI (reference sequence). The V gene lost 5 bases and the J gene lost 3 bases, with 11 bases spanning the gap.

This chain uses TRBV28 with TRBJ1-5, with D possibly matching TRBD1 (6 bases). Trimming pared 3 bases from V and 3 bases from J, leaving 9 bases between. From germline, CDR1 is MDHEN and CDR2 SYDVKM. The CDR3 runs to 14 residues. The CDR3 spells CASSFWDINQPQHF. The CDR3 nucleotides are TGTGCCAGCAGTTTTTGGGACATCAATCAGCCCCAGCATTTT.

The chain is built from TRBV11-2 and TRBJ1-2; 12 positions agree with TRBD1. This CDR3 region has 18 residues. Per the germline V gene, CDR1 is SGHAT and CDR2 is FQNNGV. V lost 6 bases and J lost 3; bases outside the gene matches: 14. CDR3: CASRKPGQGAKRDYGYTF. As DNA, the CDR3 is TGTGCCAGCAGGAAACCGGGACAGGGGGCAAAACGGGACTATGGCTACACCTTC.

The V and J genes are TRBV27 and TRBJ2-3, with 7 bases fitting TRBD2. Germline trimming cut 7 bases from V and 0 bases from J; bases unmatched to any gene: 7. Germline loops: CDR1 MNHEY, CDR2 SMNVEV (reference sequence). This CDR3 region has 15 residues. In DNA form, the CDR3 reads TGTGCCAGCACCCTCGGGGGGTTTAGCACAGATACGCAGTATTTT. Translation: CASTLGGFSTDTQYF.

This chain joins TRBV7-3 and TRBJ2-5; 8 nucleotides agree with TRBD1. The V and J ends lost 3 bases and 5 bases, in that order; junction bases with no gene match: 2. Germline assignment: CDR1 SGHTA and CDR2 FQGTGA. CDR3 length equals 13 residues. CDR3 bases: TGTGCCAGCAGCTTTAGACAGGGGGAGACCCAGTACTTC. Translation: CASSFRQGETQYF.

The rearrangement links TRBV11-3 to TRBJ2-3, with 10 bases lining up with TRBD2. This CDR3 spans 17 amino acids. The junction had 11 bases not matched to a gene; V was cut back by 5 bases and J by 3 bases. The germline gives CDR1 SGHNT, CDR2 YENEEA. Here the CDR3 DNA reads TGTGCCAGCAGCCGACTGGGGCTAGCGGGAGCGACAGATACGCAGTATTTT. It yields the protein CASSRLGLAGATDTQYF. The entire variable domain, with the rest obtained from reference TRBV11-3 and TRBJ2-3, is as follows: EAGVVQSPRYKIIEKKQPVAFWCNPISGHNTLYWYLQNLGQGPELLIRYENEEAVDDSQLPKDRFSAERLKGVDSTLKIQPAELGDSAVYLCASSRLGLAGATDTQYFGPGTRLTVL.

The gene calls are TRBV11-3 and TRBJ2-1; 13 bases are a match to TRBD2. This CDR3 spans 20 amino acids. The ends lost 3 bases at V and 0 bases at J; junction bases unmatched: 11. Per germline, CDR1 SGHNT and CDR2 YENEEA. DNA of the CDR3: TGTGCCAGCAGCTTCCTACTGGGACTAGCGGGAACCAGCTCCTACAATGAGCAGTTCTTC. It translates to CASSFLLGLAGTSSYNEQFF.

V is TRBV10-3 and J is TRBJ2-1; D not resolved. The CDR3 extends over 15 amino acids. V shed 4 bases and J shed 9 bases, with 19 bases lying between them. Germline lookup yields CDR1 ENHRY and CDR2 SYGVKD. The CDR3 is CAISASYHVVGEQFF. The CDR3 DNA is TGTGCCATCAGTGCAAGTTACCACGTCGTCGGTGAGCAGTTCTTC.

This rearrangement joins TRBV19 to TRBJ1-4, with 7 positions matching TRBD1. This CDR3 spans 15 amino acids. Germline lookup yields CDR1 LNHDA and CDR2 SQIVND (reference sequence). V shed 5 bases, J shed 5 bases, and the junction held 8 bases outside the gene matches. The CDR3 DNA is TGTGCCAGTAGTGGCCGACAGGGCTTCAATGAAAAACTGTTTTTT. Protein product: CASSGRQGFNEKLFF.

The J gene is TRBJ2-6, the V gene TRBV10-2, with TRBD2 identical over 11 bases. CDR3 size: 17 residues. The junction had 6 bases not matched to a gene; V was cut back by 8 bases and J by 0 bases. Germline CDR1 is WSHSY and CDR2 is SAAADI. The CDR3 DNA reads TGCGCCAGCTCTCTAGCGGGGGGCTTCTCTGGGGCCAACGTCCTGACTTTC. It specifies CASSLAGGFSGANVLTF.

This rearrangement joins TRBV5-1 to TRBJ2-7; 10 positions match TRBD1. Germline V gene lookup returns CDR1 SGHRS and CDR2 YFSETQ. The CDR3 consists of 13 residues. V dropped 4 bases and J dropped 5; count of bases not matched to a gene: 3. CDR3 DNA: TGCGCCAGCAGCCCGGACAGGGGGAACGAGCAGTACTTC. It yields the protein CASSPDRGNEQYF. Full variable domain (rest looked up from reference TRBV5-1 and TRBJ2-7): KAGVTQTPRYLIKTRGQQVTLSCSPISGHRSVSWYQQTPGQGLQFLFEYFSETQRNKGNFPGRFSGRQFSNSRSEMNVSTLELGDSALYLCASSPDRGNEQYFGPGTRLTVT.

The genes are TRBV19 and TRBJ2-3; no definite D call. In germline, CDR1 is LNHDA, CDR2 SQIVND (reference sequence). Trimming removed 6 bases from V and 5 bases from J, with 12 bases in between. The CDR3 runs to 13 residues. The CDR3 region has the DNA TGTGCCAGTAGCTCTCCCTCTTTAGATACGCAGTATTTT. Amino acids: CASSSPSLDTQYF.

This rearrangement joins TRBV10-3 to TRBJ2-3; TRBD1 aligns across 10 bases. This CDR3 is built from 14 residues. Per the germline V gene, CDR1 is ENHRY and CDR2 is SYGVKD. The V and J ends lost 4 bases and 4 bases, in that order; junction bases with no gene match: 2. CDR3 in DNA: TGTGCCATCAGTGGACAGGGGGCTGCAGATACGCAGTATTTT. Protein: CAISGQGAADTQYF.

The chain has TRBV12-5 and TRBJ2-5, with 8 bases aligning to TRBD2. Trimming cost V 1 base and J 4 bases; bases outside gene matches: 8. The CDR3 is made up of 16 amino acids. CDR1 is LGHNT and CDR2 is FRNRAP in the germline V gene. As DNA, the CDR3 is TGTGCTAGTGGTTTGGGGACGGGAGGGGTGAGAGAGACCCAGTACTTC. This translates into CASGLGTGGVRETQYF.

The rearrangement uses TRBV7-8 and TRBJ2-5; 11 bases fit TRBD2. CDR1 is SGHVS and CDR2 is FQNEAQ in the germline V gene. This CDR3 is built from 13 residues. Trimming took 8 bases from V and 3 from J; bases not matched to a gene: 2. CDR3 nucleotide sequence: TGTGCCAGCCAACTAGCGGGAGAAGAGACCCAGTACTTC. This sequence encodes CASQLAGEETQYF.